The clone carrying this T cell receptor beta chain was counted many times. Antigen unknown. This sample was included in a study of blood T cells in healthy people across ages. Study-wide background: In model experiments, template switching was able to capture about one barcoded beta molecule for every two T cells that were present. The study, taken as a whole, reports: Changes seen in expanded clonotypes were possibly confounded by donor CMV status left unknown.

A minimum of 5.5 micrograms of total RNA was extracted per sample. This CDR3 contains 14 residues. Germline V lookup: CDR1 DFQATT, CDR2 SNEGSKA (reference sequence). J gave up 2 bases and V 4 bases, and 6 bases lay outside the gene matches. Combining a sample-barcoded 5' primer with a J-beta primer mix, a second PCR ran for 7 to 11 cycles. TCRdb reprocessed the 5' RACE reads via MiXCR and lists one record per CDR3 protein. The data show around 850,000 distinct CDR3 sequences, around 34% seen once. This chain connects TRBV20-1 to TRBJ2-7; 9 bases are shared with TRBD1. The sequence was obtained from a man younger than 35 in good health. Material: blood. The CDR3 DNA sequence: TGCAGTGCTACCCGGGACAGGGAGACCTACGAGCAGTACTTC. Translated: CSATRDRETYEQYF.